What follows are 23 T cell receptor beta chains derived from one specimen sequenced in a study of blood T cell repertoires in COVID-19. Here immunoSEQ multiplex PCR was the method, and the copy in TCRdb shows in-frame clones only, minus some. The table records approximately 200,000 clones, approximately 80% of them present only once. Sequenced sample: PBMCs or T cells enriched from blood (not recorded which). The receptor source for this set is a man aged 55 to 70 who had recovered from COVID-19.

The rearrangement links TRBV4-1 to TRBJ2-7, with D tentatively TRBD2 (6 bases). The ends were cut back, 0 bases at V and 3 bases at J, with 12 bases in the middle. The V gene's germline CDR1 is MGHRA and CDR2 YSYEKL. CDR3 length equals 15 residues. The CDR3 DNA reads as TGCGCCAGCAGCCAAGACGGGGGAGCCAACTACGAGCAGTACTTC. Its translation: CASSQDGGANYEQYF.

The chain carries TRBV5-6 and TRBJ2-7; the D gene is possibly TRBD2 (6 bases). V was cut by 4 bases and J by 4 bases, with 15 bases left in between. Germline values: CDR1 SGHDT, CDR2 YYEEEE. The CDR3 has 14 amino acids. CDR3 coding DNA: TGTGCCAGCAGCCAACCAGGAGGGATATACGAGCAGTACTTC. It translates to CASSQPGGIYEQYF.

The chain employs TRBV7-2 and TRBJ1-6; 7 nucleotides agree with TRBD1. Germline loops: CDR1 SGHTA, CDR2 FQGNSA. This CDR3 contains 14 residues. Trimming at V came to 5 bases and at J to 10 bases, leaving 8 bases not matched to a gene. As DNA, the CDR3 is TGTGCCAGCAGCAGCCGGGACAGTGAATCACCCCTCCACTTT. Protein product: CASSSRDSESPLHF.

This clone was counted only a few times. The chain combines TRBV6-2 or TRBV6-3 with TRBJ2-7, with a tentative D call TRBD2 (5 bases). There are 17 residues in the CDR3. V dropped 0 bases and J dropped 4 bases, with 19 bases sitting between them. CDR1 and CDR2 from the germline V gene are MNHEY and SVGEGT. CDR3 sequence (DNA): TGTGCCAGCAGTTACTCCTCCCTGCCAGGCCGGGGATACGAGCAGTACTTC. It yields the protein CASSYSSLPGRGYEQYF.

The chain links TRBV5-5 to TRBJ1-5; TRBD1 aligns across 11 bases. Germline-derived CDR1 and CDR2 are SGHKS and YYEKEE (reference sequence). The V gene end was trimmed by 3 bases and the J gene end by 1 base; junction bases not matched to a gene: 9. This CDR3 is built from 18 residues. The DNA of the CDR3 is TGTGCCAGCAGCTATGGACAGGGGGCGTTTCGGAGCAATCAGCCCCAGCATTTT. It codes for CASSYGQGAFRSNQPQHF.

The chain joins TRBV11-2 to TRBJ1-1; the match to TRBD1 covers 7 bases. Looked up from germline, CDR1 is SGHAT and CDR2 is FQNNGV. V dropped 5 bases and J dropped 6; count of bases not matched to a gene: 6. This CDR3 contains 13 residues. The CDR3 nucleotides are TGTGCCAGCAGCATCGACAGGGACGCTGAAGCTTTCTTT. Translation gives CASSIDRDAEAFF.

The rearrangement joins TRBV5-4 to TRBJ1-2; D gene unclear. The CDR3 covers 15 residues. Germline V CDR1 and CDR2: SGHNT, YYREEE (reference sequence). V lost 2 bases, J lost 4 bases, and 15 bases lay in between. DNA for the CDR3: TGTGCCAGCAGCTTAGGTGACGGTGGAGTCTATGGCTACACCTTC. Protein sequence: CASSLGDGGVYGYTF.

This clone has a handful of counts. The rearrangement uses TRBV5-6 and TRBJ1-6; D is unresolved. Germline loops: CDR1 SGHDT, CDR2 YYEEEE. V dropped 3 bases and J dropped 10 bases, with 11 bases sitting between them. The CDR3 covers 13 residues. In nucleotides, the CDR3 is TGTGCCAGCAGCTCGTCCTATTTCTCACCCCTCCACTTT. Its translation is CASSSSYFSPLHF.

This rearrangement joins TRBV18 to TRBJ1-3; D is unresolved. The V and J ends lost 6 bases and 0 bases respectively, with 9 bases between them. Germline CDR1 KGHSH, CDR2 LQKENI. The length of the CDR3 is 14 residues. CDR3 DNA sequence: TGTGCCAGCTCTCCGGGGAGCTCTGGAAACACCATATATTTT. It is translated as CASSPGSSGNTIYF.

V gene TRBV2 combines with J gene TRBJ1-3, with D unresolved. Germline V gene sequence: CDR1 SNHLY, CDR2 FYNNEI. V was pared by 2 bases and J by 0 bases, with 5 bases between. The CDR3 consists of 14 residues. The CDR3 bases are TGTGCCAGCAGTGAAAATCTCTCTGGAAACACCATATATTTT. It translates to CASSENLSGNTIYF.

J is TRBJ1-5 and V is TRBV5-1, with 8 bases lining up with TRBD1. Germline loops: CDR1 SGHRS, CDR2 YFSETQ. The CDR3 spans 14 residues. Unmatched junction bases numbered 7, after V lost 4 bases and J lost 7 bases. CDR3 region: CASSMTGEGQPQHF. The CDR3 DNA sequence: TGCGCCAGCAGCATGACAGGGGAGGGCCAGCCCCAGCATTTT.

The chain uses TRBV5-1 and TRBJ1-1; D possibly corresponds to TRBD1 (5 bases). Trimming shortened V by 0 bases and J by 0 bases, and 15 bases separated the two germline ends. The germline gives CDR1 SGHRS, CDR2 YFSETQ. The CDR3 has 17 residues. The CDR3 region is CASSLGQGQTMNTEAFF. As DNA, the CDR3 is TGCGCCAGCAGCTTGGGACAAGGACAAACTATGAACACTGAAGCTTTCTTT.

Written as DNA, the CDR3 is TGTGCCAGCAGCTTAATCGGACAGGGATTACTGTTTTTT. The encoded protein is CASSLIGQGLLFF. This sequence joins TRBV7-9 and TRBJ2-2; TRBD1 agrees at 8 bases. Germline-derived CDR1 and CDR2 are SEHNR and FQNEAQ (reference sequence). After removal of 2 bases from V and 14 bases from J, the junction contained 7 bases not matched to a gene. This CDR3 spans 13 amino acids.

This clone appeared once. A junction end diverges from the germline sequence, so it may reflect a read error. The chain couples TRBV11-2 to TRBJ1-2, with TRBD1 as a possible D gene (5 bases). The length of the CDR3 is 12 residues. The germline CDR1 and CDR2 sequences are SGHAT and FQNNGV. CDR3 sequence (DNA): TGTGCCAGCAGCTTAGATAGGACAAACATGAAATTC. Amino acid sequence: CASSLDRTNMKF.

The chain uses TRBV13 and TRBJ2-4; 10 nucleotides line up with TRBD2. Per germline, CDR1 PRHDT and CDR2 FYEKMQ (reference sequence). The CDR3 contains 16 residues. V lost 3 bases, J lost 3 bases, and 5 bases stayed unmatched. In DNA form, the CDR3 reads TGTGCCAGCAGCTTCCAACTAGCGGGGAACAAAAACATTCAGTACTTC. The encoded protein is CASSFQLAGNKNIQYF.

This rearrangement joins TRBV14 to TRBJ2-1, with 9 bases matching TRBD2. This CDR3 has 17 amino acids. V gave up 4 bases and J gave up 6 bases; unmatched junction bases: 13. Germline assignment: CDR1 SGHDN and CDR2 FVKESK. CDR3: CASSPQLYSGGLNEQFF. The CDR3 DNA reads as TGTGCCAGCAGCCCCCAGCTATATAGCGGGGGTCTCAATGAGCAGTTCTTC.

The chain is built from TRBV10-1 and TRBJ1-5; 7 bases match TRBD1. The length of the CDR3 is 16 residues. In germline, CDR1 is WNHNN, CDR2 SYGVQD (reference sequence). After removal of 8 bases from V and 0 bases from J, the junction contained 10 bases not matched to a gene. The CDR3 loop is CASRDRDFYSNQPQHF. In DNA, the CDR3 is TGCGCCAGCCGGGACAGAGACTTCTATAGCAATCAGCCCCAGCATTTT.

This sequence joins TRBV5-1 and TRBJ1-3; D not certain. With 1 base removed from V and 3 bases from J, the gap between germline ends came to 26 bases. This CDR3 comprises 20 residues. Germline CDR1 and CDR2: SGHRS and YFSETQ. The CDR3 is CASSLLPVESEEFFGNTIYF. The DNA of the CDR3 is TGCGCCAGCAGCTTGTTGCCGGTCGAGAGTGAGGAGTTTTTTGGAAACACCATATATTTT.

The chain joins TRBV3-1 (or the pseudogene TRBV3-2) to TRBJ1-2, with no clear D. The CDR3 spans 15 residues. V gave up 0 bases and J gave up 3 bases, with 11 bases separating them. Germline assignment: CDR1 LGHDT and CDR2 YNNKEL (reference sequence). The CDR3 spells CASSQDPGTDYGYTF. In DNA, the CDR3 is TGTGCCAGCAGCCAAGATCCGGGAACTGACTATGGCTACACCTTC.

The gene calls are TRBV3-1 (or the pseudogene TRBV3-2) and TRBJ1-2; 8 nucleotides align to TRBD1. The CDR3 runs 15 residues. Germline V gives CDR1 LGHDT, CDR2 YNNKEL (reference sequence). V shed 5 bases, J shed 4 bases, and the junction held 9 bases outside the gene matches. CDR3 sequence reads: CASSTPRGRTYGYTF. CDR3 DNA sequence: TGTGCCAGCAGCACCCCCAGGGGGCGTACCTATGGCTACACCTTC.

The rearrangement links TRBV23-1 to TRBJ2-7; TRBD1 is a possible D gene (6 bases). TRBV23-1 is marked as an open reading frame, function uncertain. Trimming removed 6 bases from V and 2 bases from J, with 17 bases in between. This CDR3 region has 15 residues. The CDR3 DNA is TGCGCCAGCAGACCCGACAGGCGAGGGGCCTACGAGCAGTACTTC. Amino acids: CASRPDRRGAYEQYF.

This chain connects TRBV28 to TRBJ1-6; D is undetermined. The length of the CDR3 is 18 residues. Trimming removed 10 bases at V and 2 bases at J, with 24 bases between. Germline V gene data show CDR1 as MDHEN and CDR2 as SYDVKM. The CDR3 is CAITEVGRGGTYNSPLHF. In nucleotides, the CDR3 is TGTGCCATCACCGAGGTGGGTCGGGGAGGGACCTATAATTCACCCCTCCACTTT.

The CDR3 DNA reads TGCAGCGTGGAAACAGCAAACACCTACAATGAGCAGTTCTTC. Amino acids: CSVETANTYNEQFF. The chain recombines TRBV29-1 with TRBJ2-1; D is uncertain. In germline, CDR1 is SQVTM, CDR2 ANQGSEA. CDR3 length: 14 amino acids. The V end lost 6 bases, the J end lost 2 bases, and 14 bases lay between the germline ends.